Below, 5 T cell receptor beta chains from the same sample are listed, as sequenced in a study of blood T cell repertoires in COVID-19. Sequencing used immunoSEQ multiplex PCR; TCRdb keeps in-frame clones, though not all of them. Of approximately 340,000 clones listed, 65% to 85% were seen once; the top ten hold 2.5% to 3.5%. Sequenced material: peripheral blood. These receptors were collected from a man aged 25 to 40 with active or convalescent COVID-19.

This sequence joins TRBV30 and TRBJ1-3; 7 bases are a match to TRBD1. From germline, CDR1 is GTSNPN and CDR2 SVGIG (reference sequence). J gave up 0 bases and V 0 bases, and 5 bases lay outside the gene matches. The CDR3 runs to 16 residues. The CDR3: CAWSVGGGSSGNTIYF. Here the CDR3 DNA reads TGTGCCTGGAGTGTAGGGGGCGGCAGCTCTGGAAACACCATATATTTT.

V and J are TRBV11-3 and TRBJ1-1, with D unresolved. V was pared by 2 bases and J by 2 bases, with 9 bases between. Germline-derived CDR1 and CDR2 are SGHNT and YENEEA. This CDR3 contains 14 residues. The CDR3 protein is CASSLRGVNTEAFF. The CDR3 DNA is TGTGCCAGCAGCTTACGGGGAGTCAACACTGAAGCTTTCTTT.

The CDR3: CASSTLARNEQFF. CDR3 coding DNA: TGTGCCAGCAGCACACTAGCGAGGAATGAGCAGTTCTTC. The chain uses TRBV7-6 and TRBJ2-1; 7 bases are shared with TRBD2. Germline CDR1 SGHVS, CDR2 FNYEAQ. The CDR3 sequence is 13 residues long. Trimming cost V 5 bases and J 7 bases; bases outside gene matches: 5.

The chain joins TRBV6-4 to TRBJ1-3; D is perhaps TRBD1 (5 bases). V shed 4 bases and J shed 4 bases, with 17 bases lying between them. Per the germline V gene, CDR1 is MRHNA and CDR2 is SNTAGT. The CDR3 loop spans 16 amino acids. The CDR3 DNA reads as TGTGCCAGCAGTGTGGGCAGGGTTAGTTTAGGAAACACCATATATTTT. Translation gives CASSVGRVSLGNTIYF.

The CDR3 protein is CASRTGGTDTQYF. Written as DNA, the CDR3 is TGTGCCAGCAGAACGGGGGGGACAGATACGCAGTATTTT. The chain couples TRBV6-6 to TRBJ2-3, with TRBD2 matching 8 bases. This CDR3 is 13 amino acids long. Germline trimming cut 6 bases from V and 3 bases from J; bases unmatched to any gene: 2. The germline gives CDR1 MNHNY, CDR2 SVGAGI (reference sequence).